This entry features one T cell receptor (beta chain) sequence. Its antigen is unknown. Researchers turned away patients with other autoimmune diseases, uncontrolled infections, pregnancy or lactation. The data derive from a study of Graves' ophthalmopathy and Graves' hyperthyroidism. Study-level information: Researchers obtained peripheral blood at initial diagnosis, before any treatment had begun. General study findings and limits: Sensitivity reached around 88% and specificity about 81% for a 13-signature model separating ophthalmopathy from stable hyperthyroidism.

Scientists amplified the TCR beta CDR3 regions from RNA transcripts. The first round was an RT-PCR with HTBI primers, and the second round was a multiplex PCR. TCRdb redid the calling of the multiplex PCR reads with MiXCR, one entry per CDR3 protein. The sample has about 370,000 distinct CDR3 sequences, approximately 18% seen once; the top ten hold approximately 2.4%. The CDR3 length is 14 residues. The germline V gene encodes CDR1 MNHEY and CDR2 SVGAGI. Trimming removed 4 bases from V and 6 bases from J, with 15 bases in between. The V and J genes are TRBV6-5 and TRBJ1-1; TRBD1 is a possible D gene (6 bases). Sample: peripheral blood. The clonotype was recovered from an adult woman with stable Graves' hyperthyroidism. CDR3: CASSSLQGYAEAFF. The CDR3 nucleotides read TGTGCCAGCAGTTCACTCCAGGGGTACGCTGAAGCTTTCTTT.